The 5 T cell receptor beta chains below were found in one sample sequenced in a study of cytomegalovirus exposure and HLA in healthy donors (dated by TCRdb to the late 2010s). Preparation of the library involved the immunoSEQ multiplex PCR assay. The multiplex PCR relied on a mix of 60 forward primers for TCR Vbeta segments and 13 reverse primers for TCR Jbeta segments. TCRdb stores this immuneACCESS table with in-frame sequences only. Part of the clones is absent; in the studies checked, under half of the shortfall reflects unresolved V genes, and no reason is known for the rest. This sample comprises roughly 110,000 clones, roughly 71% of them detected only once. Roughly 8.7% of the sample is in the top ten clones. Sequenced input: PBMCs. These TCRs come from a man younger than 30 in good health and CMV-seropositive.

V and J are TRBV4-2 and TRBJ2-7; 11 bases agree with TRBD2. The V gene's germline CDR1 is LGHNA and CDR2 YNFKEQ. The CDR3 runs 15 residues. The V segment lost 1 base and the J segment 3 bases; nucleotides outside the gene matches: 2. Here the CDR3 reads CASSQVGLADYEQYF. The CDR3 DNA sequence: TGTGCCAGCAGCCAAGTGGGACTAGCGGACTACGAGCAGTACTTC.

This CDR3 is CASSHSGGLGSQMTQYF. CDR3 DNA sequence: TGCGCCAGCAGCCACTCAGGGGGTCTTGGTTCCCAGATGACCCAGTACTTC. V and J are TRBV5-1 and TRBJ2-5; 7 positions match TRBD1. The CDR3 sequence is 17 residues long. V gave up 4 bases and J gave up 7 bases; unmatched junction bases: 19. Germline lookup yields CDR1 SGHRS and CDR2 YFSETQ.

CDR3 amino acids: CASSFGPGTGYEQYF. DNA for the CDR3: TGTGCCAGCAGTTTTGGGCCCGGGACAGGCTACGAGCAGTACTTC. The V call is TRBV28, the J call TRBJ2-7; 8 nucleotides align to TRBD1. The CDR3 has 15 amino acids. J was trimmed by 3 bases and V by 3 bases; bases with no gene match: 7. The germline CDR1 and CDR2 sequences are MDHEN and SYDVKM.

The chain is built from TRBV5-6 and TRBJ2-2, with 9 bases identical to TRBD1. The ends lost 0 bases at V and 6 bases at J; junction bases unmatched: 3. Per germline, CDR1 SGHDT and CDR2 YYEEEE. The CDR3 loop spans 15 amino acids. CDR3 DNA sequence: TGTGCCAGCAGCTTGGACAGGGGGCGGGCCGGGGAGCTGTTTTTT. It codes for CASSLDRGRAGELFF. The whole variable domain, filled in from reference TRBV5-6 and TRBJ2-2, reads DAGVTQSPTHLIKTRGQQVTLRCSPKSGHDTVSWYQQALGQGPQFIFQYYEEEERQRGNFPDRFSGHQFPNYSSELNVNALLLGDSALYLCASSLDRGRAGELFFGEGSRLTVL.

The V and J genes are TRBV25-1 and TRBJ2-5; 7 positions match TRBD2. The CDR3 extends over 14 amino acids. Germline V lookup: CDR1 MGHDK, CDR2 SYGVNS. With V trimmed by 3 bases and J by 5 bases, 6 bases remained unmatched. CDR3 DNA: TGTGCCAGCAGTGAGTCGGGGGGAGGGGAGACCCAGTACTTC. Protein sequence: CASSESGGGETQYF.